This paragraph covers one T cell receptor beta chain sequence. For TCR beta, libraries came from iRepertoire HTBI primers and Arm-PCR of CDR3 regions. MiXCR, run by TCRdb on the multiplex PCR reads, gives a single entry per CDR3 protein. The repertoire holds about 440,000 distinct CDR3 sequences, with about 15% as singletons. This sample stems from a study of regulatory T cells in long-lasting Graves disease. Stated time point: newly diagnosed GD, antithyroid drugs for less than 3 months. RNA extracted from PBMCs served as the sequencing template. These records were also assigned to another study, of T cells in Graves' hyperthyroidism and ophthalmopathy. From that study: Initially, a first-round RT-PCR of the TCR CDR3 employed the HTBI primer set. Onset of ophthalmopathy came a median approximately 6.5 months after the model predicted it.

This receptor was identified in a woman aged 30 to 39 with Graves disease. Sample: peripheral blood mononuclear cells (PBMCs), taken at new diagnosis, from a patient treated with antithyroid drugs.

The chain's CDR3 is CASSNRNEQYF. CDR3 coding DNA: TGTGCCAGTAGTAACAGAAACGAGCAGTACTTC. V and J are TRBV19 and TRBJ2-7; D unresolved. The CDR3 extends over 11 amino acids. V was trimmed by 4 bases and J by 5 bases, leaving 6 bases between them. Germline loops: CDR1 LNHDA, CDR2 SQIVND (reference sequence). Supplemented by reference TRBV19 and TRBJ2-7, the full variable domain reads DGGITQSPKYLFRKEGQNVTLSCEQNLNHDAMYWYRQDPGQGLRLIYYSQIVNDFQKGDIAEGYSVSREKKESFPLTVTSAQKNPTAFYLCASSNRNEQYFGPGTRLTVT.